This note documents a single TCR beta chain sequence. This clone was counted at least ten times. There is no known antigen for this receptor. Per-base qualities were not stored, and no clone one base away is much larger. The immunoSEQ Assay, a bias-controlled multiplex PCR, was used to amplify TCRbeta CDR3 regions from genomic DNA. Per the original workflow: Nucleated cell counts per sample were estimated from amplification of reference gene primers within the assay. To quantify the absolute abundance of each unique TCRbeta CDR3 rearrangement, sequence reads were collapsed and filtered. Productive Simpson clonality was computed per sample as the square root of Simpson's diversity index over productive rearrangements. TCRdb holds this immuneACCESS table with in-frame rearrangements only. Some clones are missing; in checked studies, unresolved V genes explain under half, and the rest has no known cause. Clone size and the V and J calls come from that table; the DNA yielded D and trimming. Counted in this sample were about 170,000 clones; around four fifths of them appeared once. The ten most abundant clones make up 4.4% of the sample.

Enrolling through a virtual design, the prospective study's participants ranged in age from roughly 18 to 90 years and lived across 24 United States geographic areas. In the prospective study, participants were assigned to cohorts based on the clinical history participants reported in a screening survey and a study questionnaire. Recovered participants in ImmuneRACE Cohort 3 were defined by two consecutive negative NP/OP PCR tests, clearance by a healthcare professional, or resolution of symptoms. Mobile phlebotomists in the prospective study collected whole blood, serum and a nasopharyngeal or oropharyngeal swab from every participant. Participants in the prospective study had the option to provide additional blood draws and questionnaires over a roughly 2-month period. Blood samples from the prospective study were shipped frozen or at room temperature prior to DNA extraction. This record comes from a study of blood T cell repertoires in COVID-19 (dated by TCRdb to the early 2020s). Background for the entire study: The collaborator samples originated in the United States, Italy and Spain and spanned the acute and convalescent phases of COVID-19. The repertoires were released in a freely available public database intended as a resource for research on the immune response to SARS-CoV-2. The samples were drawn from the first 160 participants of the ongoing ImmuneRACE study and from some 1,300 subjects provided by 6 global collaborators. Where available, HLA class I and class II types were taken from metadata supplied by the sample provider and were not determined by assay-based typing. Nearly every sample came with metadata listing a de-identified subject ID, COVID-19 status, age in years and sex. The dataset comprised deeply sampled blood TCRbeta repertoires from subjects exposed to, actively infected with, or recovered from COVID-19. The material from the prospective study consisted of cDNA or gDNA derived from T cells, B-cell-depleted T cells, or PBMCs. Overall study results and their limits: The amount of clinical and demographic metadata varied by source and participant and was provided uncurated.

At the junction V is shortened by 3 bases and J by 4 bases, with 13 bases in between. CDR1 SGDLS and CDR2 YYNGEE are derived from the germline V gene. The CDR3 sequence holds 15 residues, the cysteine and phenylalanine included. CDR3 DNA only is kept here, 45 bases in frame from base 1. The rearranged segments are TRBV9 and TRBJ2-2; the D gene is perhaps TRBD1, from 5 matching bases. What was sequenced was PBMCs or T cells enriched from blood (not recorded which). This TCR was recovered from a woman aged 45-60 years who had recovered from COVID-19. The encoded CDR3 is CASSGSQGRTGELFF. At the DNA level, the sequence is TGTGCCAGCAGCGGCAGTCAGGGCCGCACCGGGGAGCTGTTTTTT.